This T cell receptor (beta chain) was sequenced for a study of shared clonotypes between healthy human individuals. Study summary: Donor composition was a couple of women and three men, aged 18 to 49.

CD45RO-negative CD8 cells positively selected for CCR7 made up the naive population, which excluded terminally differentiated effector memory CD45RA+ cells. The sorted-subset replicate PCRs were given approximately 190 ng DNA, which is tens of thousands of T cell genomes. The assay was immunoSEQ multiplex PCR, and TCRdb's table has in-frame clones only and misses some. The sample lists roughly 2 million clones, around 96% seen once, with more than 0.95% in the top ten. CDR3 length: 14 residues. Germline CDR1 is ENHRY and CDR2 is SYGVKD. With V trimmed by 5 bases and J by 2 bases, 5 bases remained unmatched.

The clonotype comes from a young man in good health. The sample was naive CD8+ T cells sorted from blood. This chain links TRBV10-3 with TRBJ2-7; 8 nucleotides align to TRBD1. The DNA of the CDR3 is TGTGCCATCAGTCCCGGGACAGGAACCTACGAGCAGTACTTC. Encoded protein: CAISPGTGTYEQYF.